What follows are 8 T cell receptor beta chains derived from one specimen sequenced in a study of cytomegalovirus exposure and HLA in healthy donors. The PCR contained 60 Vbeta and 13 Jbeta primers. Assay: immunoSEQ multiplex PCR; the TCRdb copy retains only in-frame clones and omits some. The listing records 110,000 to 150,000 clones. Sequencing was done on a sample of PBMCs. The receptor source for this set is a man aged 40-50 years in good health and CMV-seronegative.

This chain connects TRBV18 to TRBJ1-6; 8 nucleotides agree with TRBD1. The CDR3 totals 15 residues. Per the germline V gene, CDR1 is KGHSH and CDR2 is LQKENI. The V and J ends lost 5 bases and 5 bases, in that order; junction bases with no gene match: 5. The CDR3 DNA is TGTGCCAGCTCAGTGACAGGGGCCCATAATTCACCCCTCCACTTT. It encodes CASSVTGAHNSPLHF.

The V gene is TRBV2, the J gene TRBJ2-7; D may be TRBD1 (5 bases). CDR3 length: 14 amino acids. Germline lookup yields CDR1 SNHLY and CDR2 FYNNEI. The V end was cut by 7 bases, the J end by 6 bases, with 19 bases between. The CDR3 here is CASTTNLRVAEQYF. The CDR3, as DNA: TGTGCCAGCACAACTAACCTCAGGGTAGCCGAGCAGTACTTC.

The chain uses TRBV5-4 and TRBJ2-7; perhaps TRBD2 as D (6 bases). Looked up from germline, CDR1 is SGHNT and CDR2 is YYREEE (reference sequence). The CDR3 contains 15 residues. V shed 4 bases and J shed 1 base, with 15 bases lying between them. Here the CDR3 DNA reads TGTGCCAGCAGCCTCGGGGGACGGCCGTCCTACGAGCAGTACTTC. Its protein is CASSLGGRPSYEQYF.

V is TRBV18 and J is TRBJ2-2; D unclear. V was cut by 3 bases and J by 8 bases, with 4 bases left in between. The CDR3 runs 11 residues. In germline, CDR1 is KGHSH, CDR2 LQKENI. In DNA, the CDR3 is TGTGCCAGCTCACCCTCGGGGGAGCTGTTTTTT. Residues: CASSPSGELFF.

This chain connects TRBV27 to TRBJ1-6; 8 nucleotides match TRBD1. In germline, CDR1 is MNHEY, CDR2 SMNVEV (reference sequence). The CDR3 extends over 18 amino acids. Losses at the gene ends were 5 bases for V and 0 bases for J; bases not matched to a gene: 9. Written as DNA, the CDR3 is TGTGCCAGCAGTCCGTGGACAGGGAGAGACTCCTATAATTCACCCCTCCACTTT. Translating gives CASSPWTGRDSYNSPLHF.

V is TRBV11-1 and J is TRBJ2-3, with D tentatively TRBD2 (7 bases). The germline V gene encodes CDR1 SGHAT and CDR2 FQDESV (reference sequence). There are 13 residues in the CDR3. V was clipped by 5 bases and J by 6 bases, with 12 bases between them. DNA of the CDR3: TGTGCCAGCAGCGCGGGGGCGGGGGATACGCAGTATTTT. This codes for CASSAGAGDTQYF.

V gene TRBV7-3 combines with J gene TRBJ1-1, with D unresolved. Trimming removed 1 base at V and 1 base at J, with 7 bases between. Germline V gene lookup returns CDR1 SGHTA and CDR2 FQGTGA. The CDR3 sequence is 14 residues long. DNA for the CDR3: TGTGCCAGCAGCTTAAACCCGGGGAACACTGAAGCTTTCTTT. Amino acid sequence: CASSLNPGNTEAFF. The whole variable domain, filled in from reference TRBV7-3 and TRBJ1-1, reads GAGVSQTPSNKVTEKGKYVELRCDPISGHTALYWYRQSLGQGPEFLIYFQGTGAADDSGLPNDRFFAVRPEGSVSTLKIQRTERGDSAVYLCASSLNPGNTEAFFGQGTRLTVV.

This chain links TRBV4-1 with TRBJ1-2; TRBD1 agrees at 10 bases. Germline lookup yields CDR1 MGHRA and CDR2 YSYEKL. The CDR3 has 14 residues. Trimming took 2 bases from V and 8 from J; bases not matched to a gene: 5. CDR3 in amino acids: CASSQPTGGEGYTF. The CDR3 DNA reads as TGCGCCAGCAGCCAACCGACAGGGGGCGAGGGCTACACCTTC.